A single sample is the source of the 17 T cell receptor beta chains below, sequenced in a study of blood T cell repertoires in COVID-19. TCRdb's table, derived via immunoSEQ multiplex PCR, lists solely in-frame clones and lacks some. The sample consists of 150,000 to 200,000 clones, roughly 82% of them appearing once. Sequenced sample: PBMCs or T cells enriched from blood (not recorded which). These receptors were taken from a man aged 35-49 years who had recovered from COVID-19.

The CDR3 region is CASGLPRLADETYEQYV. CDR3 coding DNA: TGTGCTAGTGGTCTTCCTCGACTAGCGGACGAGACCTACGAGCAGTACGTC. This chain joins TRBV12-5 and TRBJ2-7; 9 bases fit TRBD2. This CDR3 has 17 amino acids. The V and J ends lost 5 bases and 2 bases, in that order; junction bases with no gene match: 13. The germline V gene encodes CDR1 LGHNT and CDR2 FRNRAP.

Only one count was recorded for this clone. Other DNA sequences in this sample translate to the same CDR3. The J gene is TRBJ1-5, the V gene TRBV29-1; a possible D gene is TRBD1 (5 bases). The ends were cut back, 6 bases at V and 3 bases at J, with 12 bases in the middle. This CDR3 has 13 amino acids. Germline V lookup: CDR1 SQVTM, CDR2 ANQGSEA. The CDR3 region has the DNA TGCAGCGTCGTAACAGGACCCAATCAGCCCCAGCATTTT. This gives the protein CSVVTGPNQPQHF.

The chain uses TRBV19 and TRBJ1-4, with 9 bases identical to TRBD1. V lost 6 bases, J lost 5 bases, and 4 bases stayed unmatched. This CDR3 has 14 amino acids. In germline, CDR1 is LNHDA, CDR2 SQIVND (reference sequence). The CDR3 is CASSTDRGNEKLFF. The CDR3, as DNA: TGTGCCAGTAGCACCGACAGGGGGAATGAAAAACTGTTTTTT.

The V and J genes are TRBV7-2 and TRBJ2-7; TRBD2 agrees at 8 bases. Germline values: CDR1 SGHTA, CDR2 FQGNSA. The length of the CDR3 is 15 residues. The V gene end was trimmed by 1 base and the J gene end by 3 bases; junction bases not matched to a gene: 5. CDR3 amino acids: CASSLVPGGGYEQYV. CDR3 bases: TGTGCCAGCAGCTTAGTACCGGGAGGGGGCTACGAGCAGTACGTC.

The V call is TRBV3-1 (or the pseudogene TRBV3-2), the J call TRBJ1-5; D might be TRBD1 (5 bases). From germline, CDR1 is LGHDT and CDR2 YNNKEL (reference sequence). The V and J ends lost 1 base and 4 bases respectively, with 17 bases between them. The CDR3 contains 17 residues. The CDR3 loop is CASSQAGGVRENQPQHF. The CDR3, as DNA: TGTGCCAGCAGCCAAGCGGGGGGGGTACGGGAAAATCAGCCCCAGCATTTT.

The chain combines TRBV5-4 with TRBJ2-7; 10 nucleotides align to TRBD2. V shed 3 bases and J 3 bases; nucleotides not matched to a gene: 12. CDR1 is SGHNT and CDR2 is YYREEE in the germline V gene (reference sequence). This CDR3 comprises 17 residues. CDR3: CASSSASGSPTIYEQYF. CDR3 DNA: TGTGCCAGCAGCTCCGCTAGCGGGAGCCCCACCATCTACGAGCAGTACTTC.

This clone occurred a few times. The rearrangement uses TRBV2 and TRBJ2-5; 12 nucleotides agree with TRBD2. Germline V gene sequence: CDR1 SNHLY, CDR2 FYNNEI. V shed 3 bases and J 4 bases; nucleotides not matched to a gene: 0. This CDR3 spans 14 amino acids. In nucleotides, the CDR3 is TGTGCCAGCAGTGAGGGACTAGCGGGAGAGACCCAGTACTTC. This translates into CASSEGLAGETQYF.

V gene TRBV12-3 or TRBV12-4 combines with J gene TRBJ1-3, with no clear D. Trimming shortened V by 5 bases and J by 0 bases, and 2 bases separated the two germline ends. CDR3 length equals 12 residues. This chain's CDR3 is CASSRSGNTIYF. CDR3 nucleotides: TGTGCCAGCAGTCGCTCTGGAAACACCATATATTTT.

This clone was observed a single time. The CDR3 sequence: CASSLQGASNQPQHF. The CDR3 region has the DNA TGCGCCAGCAGCTTACAGGGGGCTAGCAATCAGCCCCAGCATTTT. V gene TRBV5-1 combines with J gene TRBJ1-5; 9 bases map to TRBD1. The length of the CDR3 is 15 residues. V was pared by 2 bases and J by 0 bases, with 0 bases of the junction left unmatched. Germline-derived CDR1 and CDR2 are SGHRS and YFSETQ.

A single count supports this clone. The chain combines TRBV28 with TRBJ1-6, with a weak D call TRBD1 (6 bases). The V gene's germline CDR1 is MDHEN and CDR2 SYDVKM. The CDR3 has 15 amino acids. Trimming removed 2 bases at V and 4 bases at J, with 9 bases between. CDR3 in DNA: TGTGCCAGCAGTTTAGGACAGCTTTATAATTCACCCCTCCACTTT. Protein: CASSLGQLYNSPLHF.

The rearrangement links TRBV5-6 to TRBJ2-3; the D gene is possibly TRBD2 (6 bases). V was cut by 8 bases and J by 2 bases, with 15 bases left in between. The CDR3 consists of 14 residues. Germline CDR1 is SGHDT and CDR2 is YYEEEE. CDR3 protein: CASTAGTVTDTQYF. CDR3 nucleotide sequence: TGTGCCAGTACTGCCGGGACTGTCACAGATACGCAGTATTTT.

The chain combines TRBV29-1 with TRBJ2-3; D possibly corresponds to TRBD2 (6 bases). CDR1 is SQVTM and CDR2 is ANQGSEA in the germline V gene. CDR3 length: 15 residues. The V gene lost 0 bases and the J gene lost 1 base, with 11 bases spanning the gap. The DNA for the CDR3 is TGCAGCGTTGAAGAATGGACGGGAGGCACAGATACGCAGTATTTT. Protein sequence: CSVEEWTGGTDTQYF.

A remark on this clone: One end of the junction is discordant with germline, which a read error may explain. The V gene is TRBV7-2, the J gene TRBJ1-1; the D gene is possibly TRBD1 (5 bases). CDR3 size: 11 residues. From germline, CDR1 is SGHTA and CDR2 FQGNSA. CDR3: CASSSSRAGKF. The DNA of the CDR3 is TGTGCCAGCAGCTCAAGTAGGGCAGGGAAGTTT.

This chain joins TRBV4-1 and TRBJ1-1, with TRBD1 as a possible D gene (6 bases). This CDR3 comprises 15 residues. Germline V lookup: CDR1 MGHRA, CDR2 YSYEKL. Between the trimmed V and J ends, which lost 6 bases and 4 bases, there was a span of 18 bases. The CDR3 spells CASSLGHRQVTEAFF. DNA of the CDR3: TGCGCCAGCAGTCTTGGGCACCGACAGGTCACTGAAGCTTTCTTT.

This sequence joins TRBV24-1 and TRBJ2-5, with 12 bases that match TRBD1. Unmatched junction bases numbered 7, after V lost 7 bases and J lost 5 bases. The CDR3 consists of 15 residues. Germline CDR1 KGHDR, CDR2 SFDVKD. The CDR3 DNA sequence: TGTGCCACCAGCGCTCGGGACAGGGGGCAGGAGACCCAGTACTTC. This codes for CATSARDRGQETQYF.

This chain uses TRBV5-1 with TRBJ1-2, with 7 bases that match TRBD1. V shed 3 bases, J shed 8 bases, and the junction held 4 bases outside the gene matches. The CDR3 is 12 amino acids. Germline CDR1 reads SGHRS; CDR2 reads YFSETQ. CDR3 sequence (DNA): TGCGCCAGCAGCTCCAGGGGACAGGGCTACACCTTC. Translating gives CASSSRGQGYTF.

V and J are TRBV9 and TRBJ2-5; D might be TRBD2 (5 bases). Germline V gene sequence: CDR1 SGDLS, CDR2 YYNGEE. The CDR3 spans 15 residues. Trimming removed 1 base at V and 1 base at J, with 11 bases between. The CDR3 DNA is TGTGCCAGCAGCGTAAATGGGAGCCCCCAAGAGACCCAGTACTTC. Its protein product is CASSVNGSPQETQYF.